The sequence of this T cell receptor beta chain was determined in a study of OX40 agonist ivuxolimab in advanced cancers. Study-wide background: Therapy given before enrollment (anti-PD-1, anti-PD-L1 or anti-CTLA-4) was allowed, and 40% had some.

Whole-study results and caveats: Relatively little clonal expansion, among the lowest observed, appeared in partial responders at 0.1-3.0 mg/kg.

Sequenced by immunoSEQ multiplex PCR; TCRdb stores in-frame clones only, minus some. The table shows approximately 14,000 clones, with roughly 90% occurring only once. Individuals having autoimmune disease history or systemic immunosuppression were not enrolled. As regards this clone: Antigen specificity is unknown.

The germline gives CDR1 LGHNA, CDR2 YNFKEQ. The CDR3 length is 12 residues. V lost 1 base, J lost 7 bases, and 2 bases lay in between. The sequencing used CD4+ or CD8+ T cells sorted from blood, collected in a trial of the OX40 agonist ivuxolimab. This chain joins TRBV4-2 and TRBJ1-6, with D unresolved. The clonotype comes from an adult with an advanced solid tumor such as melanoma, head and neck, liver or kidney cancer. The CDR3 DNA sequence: TGTGCCAGCAGCCAAGCGAATTCACCCCTCCACTTT. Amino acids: CASSQANSPLHF.